This TCR beta chain is from a study of blood T cell repertoires in COVID-19 (TCRdb year 2020). At the level of the whole study: Samples from collaborators originated in the United States, Italy and Spain and spanned both the acute and convalescent phases of COVID-19. The prospective study material was composed of cDNA or gDNA derived from T cells, B-cell-depleted T cells, or PBMCs. Deeply sampled blood TCRbeta repertoires from subjects exposed to, actively infected with, or recovered from COVID-19 were included in the dataset. The repertoires were released in a freely available public database intended as a resource for research on the immune response to SARS-CoV-2. Samples were obtained from the ongoing ImmuneRACE study (first 160 participants) and from over 1,000 subjects provided by 6 global collaborators. Sample metadata almost always included a de-identified subject ID, COVID-19 status, age in years and sex. Where HLA class I and class II types were available, the types were taken from metadata supplied by the sample provider, not from assay-based typing. Overall results and qualifications from the work: Clinical and demographic metadata were provided uncurated, with the amount varying by source and participant.

TCRbeta CDR3 regions were amplified from genomic DNA using the immunoSEQ Assay, a bias-controlled multiplex PCR. For the original study's pipeline: Within the assay, amplification of reference gene primers was used to estimate how many nucleated cells each sample contained. To quantify the absolute abundance of each unique TCRbeta CDR3 rearrangement, sequence reads were collapsed and filtered. Productive Simpson clonality was computed per sample as the square root of Simpson's diversity index over productive rearrangements. Sourced from immuneACCESS, this table was stored by TCRdb with only in-frame sequences that have V and J called. A share of the clones is absent; for the studies checked, an unresolved V gene accounts for under half, and the remainder has no known explanation. V, J and clone size reflect that table, while D and trimming were determined from the DNA. The sample has 80,000 to 90,000 clones on record, over 65% of them singletons. The top ten hold about 14% of the sample.

The CDR3 holds 15 amino acids from the cysteine to the phenylalanine. Solely the CDR3 DNA is kept, with 45 bases framed from the first base. Trimming costs V 5 bases and J 8 bases, and their ends lie 18 bases apart. Reading the germline V gene gives CDR1 SNHLY and CDR2 FYNNEI. In regard to this clone: Its antigen is not yet known. Per-base qualities were not stored, and no clone one base away is much larger.

Each collaborating institution followed its own protocols to collect whole blood in K2EDTA tubes. For TCRbeta analysis, collaborator samples were shipped as frozen whole blood, as isolated PBMCs, or as DNA extracted from either sample type. This TCR came from a woman in her sixties or seventies with acute or convalescent COVID-19. This chain is built from TRBV2 and TRBJ1-4; D gene: possibly TRBD1, on 6 matching bases. The sequencing input was peripheral blood. Here the CDR3 is given as CASSLTGTIGEKLFF. The nucleotides read TGTGCCAGCAGTCTCACCGGGACAATCGGCGAAAAACTGTTTTTT.